Only a few counts were recorded for the clone carrying this T cell receptor beta chain. The antigen remains unidentified. TCRdb itself ran the RT-PCR reads through MiXCR, one entry per CDR3 protein. The sample shows 290,000 or so distinct CDR3 sequences, 22% of them seen only once. This sample is part of a study of response to subunit inactivated influenza vaccine. Findings and limits, study-wide: Authors suggested seasonal influenza vaccinations each recruit few new T cells.

The CDR3 consists of 14 residues. The germline V gene has CDR1 MNHEY and CDR2 SVGEGT. V shed 10 bases and J shed 4 bases, with 19 bases lying between them. Sequences were derived from PBMCs from blood, sampled about 20 months after vaccination. This TCR came from a man between 50 and 70 years old who received an inactivated influenza vaccine. The V call is TRBV6-2 or TRBV6-3, the J call TRBJ1-1, with a tentative D call TRBD1 (6 bases). DNA for the CDR3: TGTGCCATCGCTTTGGGGGGCCAGGGCACTGAAGCTTTCTTT. The encoded protein is CAIALGGQGTEAFF.